This T cell receptor (beta chain) was recorded in a study of identical twins. Overall study findings and caveats: Among out-of-frame alpha sequences shared by twins, low generation probability occurred in excess.

This clonotype was observed a handful of times. Its antigen is unknown. Donors were all healthy Caucasians. The V gene lost 6 bases and the J gene lost 0 bases, with 15 bases spanning the gap. This CDR3 has 16 residues. TCRdb reprocessed the 5' RACE reads with MiXCR, giving one entry per CDR3 protein. The table records 500,000 to 550,000 distinct CDR3 sequences, about 20% of them present only once. This sample also appeared in a second study, on T cells expressing NK-cell markers. That work states: Within several experiments, an anti-gamma-delta TCR antibody kept the sorting limited to alpha-beta TCR T cells.

The sample was CD4+ T cells sorted from blood. This clonotype originated in a woman aged 18-29 years in good health. The gene calls are TRBV12-3 or TRBV12-4 and TRBJ2-1, with D possibly being TRBD2 (5 bases). CDR3 sequence: CASRRSSSSSYNEQFF. CDR3 bases: TGTGCCAGCAGGCGCTCTAGCTCGAGCTCCTACAATGAGCAGTTCTTC.